The entry that follows covers one TCR beta chain sequence. What it binds is unknown. This sample is drawn from a study of cytomegalovirus exposure and HLA in healthy donors. The wider study: Drawn from HLA-typed donors, approximately 85 million unique TCRs were held in an early data release.

Germline CDR1 and CDR2: LNHDA and SQIVND (reference sequence). The CDR3 runs 15 residues. V lost 3 bases and J 2 bases, leaving 14 bases between the germline ends. Study-wide findings and caveats: Evidence from a later analysis indicated that most CMV-associated TCR beta chains looked HLA-restricted. CMV antigen specificity of a few CMV-associated chains was confirmed in vitro.

These donors, healthy bone marrow donors, were studied. Amplification used 60 Vbeta primers and 13 Jbeta primers. Repertoires were generated with immunoSEQ multiplex PCR, while TCRdb's copy carries only in-frame clones and drops some. The sample contains 85,000 to 100,000 clones, about 85% of which appear only once. The rearrangement links TRBV19 to TRBJ2-7, with D perhaps matching TRBD2 (6 bases). Material for sequencing was PBMCs. The TCR originated in a female donor in good health and CMV-seropositive. CDR3 region: CASSIGGAATYEQYF. Here the CDR3 DNA reads TGTGCCAGTAGTATCGGGGGTGCGGCTACCTACGAGCAGTACTTC.